This T cell receptor beta chain was identified during a study of cytomegalovirus exposure and HLA in healthy donors. This CDR3 comprises 15 residues. Germline loops: CDR1 MGHRA, CDR2 YSYEKL. V lost 4 bases and J lost 1, with 11 bases in between. PCR amplification relied on 60 Vbeta primers (plus 13 Jbeta primers). Some clones are missing from TCRdb's copy, which holds only in-frame ones; the method was immunoSEQ multiplex PCR. The table records 130,000 to 150,000 clones, 70% to 80% of them present only once. Sequencing used PBMCs. The chain combines TRBV4-1 with TRBJ1-5; possible D gene TRBD1, 5 bases. This TCR was recovered from a man in his late teens or twenties in good health and CMV-seronegative. The CDR3 DNA follows: TGCGCCAGCAGCCCCGGACATGGGAGCAATCAGCCCCAGCATTTT. Protein sequence: CASSPGHGSNQPQHF.